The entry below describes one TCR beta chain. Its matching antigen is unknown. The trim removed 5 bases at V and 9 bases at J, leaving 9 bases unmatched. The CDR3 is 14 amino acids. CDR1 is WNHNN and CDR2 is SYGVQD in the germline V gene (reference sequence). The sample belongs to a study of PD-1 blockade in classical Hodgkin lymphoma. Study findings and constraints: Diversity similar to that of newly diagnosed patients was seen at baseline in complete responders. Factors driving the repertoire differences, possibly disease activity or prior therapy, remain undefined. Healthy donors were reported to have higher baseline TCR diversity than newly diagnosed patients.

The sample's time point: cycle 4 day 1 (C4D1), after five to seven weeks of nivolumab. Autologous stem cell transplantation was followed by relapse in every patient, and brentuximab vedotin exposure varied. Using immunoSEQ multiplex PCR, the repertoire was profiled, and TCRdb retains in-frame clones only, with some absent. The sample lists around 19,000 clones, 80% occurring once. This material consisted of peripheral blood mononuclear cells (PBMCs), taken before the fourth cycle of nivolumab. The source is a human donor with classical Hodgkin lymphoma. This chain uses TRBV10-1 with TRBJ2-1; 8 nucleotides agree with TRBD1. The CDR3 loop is CASSHLTGESEQFF. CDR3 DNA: TGCGCCAGCAGTCACCTGACAGGGGAGAGTGAGCAGTTCTTC.